These 18 T cell receptor beta chains came from one sample sequenced in a study of blood T cell repertoires in COVID-19. TCRdb's copy holds only in-frame clones and misses some; the assay was immunoSEQ multiplex PCR. The table has about 270,000 clones, 86% seen once; the top ten hold just under 9%. Material for sequencing was peripheral blood. The source of these receptors is a man aged 40-50 years with active or convalescent COVID-19.

J is TRBJ2-1 and V is TRBV4-1, with unresolved D. The germline V and J ends were trimmed by 0 bases and 12 bases, with 12 bases remaining between them. Per the germline V gene, CDR1 is MGHRA and CDR2 is YSYEKL. The CDR3 sequence is 13 residues long. The CDR3 bases are TGCGCCAGCAGCCAAGACCCGTCTCCCGGGCAGTTCTTC. Protein sequence: CASSQDPSPGQFF.

This chain joins TRBV6-5 and TRBJ1-1; D might be TRBD1 (6 bases). Germline V gene lookup returns CDR1 MNHEY and CDR2 SVGAGI. CDR3 size: 15 residues. Trimming removed 6 bases at V and 3 bases at J, with 17 bases between. CDR3 coding DNA: TGTGCCAGCAGGGGTTGGGACACTTTATACACTGAAGCTTTCTTT. Residues: CASRGWDTLYTEAFF.

This clone was detected only once. The chain carries TRBV18 and TRBJ2-1; 8 bases match TRBD1. J was trimmed by 7 bases and V by 2 bases; bases with no gene match: 10. CDR1 and CDR2 from the germline V gene are KGHSH and LQKENI. This CDR3 is 16 amino acids long. The CDR3 nucleotides are TGTGCCAGCTCACCATCCGGGACAGGCCGCAGGAATGAGCAGTTCTTC. This sequence encodes CASSPSGTGRRNEQFF.

This clone has only one observation. The rearrangement uses TRBV2 and TRBJ1-1; D is unresolved. This CDR3 spans 14 amino acids. Looked up from germline, CDR1 is SNHLY and CDR2 is FYNNEI. V lost 4 bases to trimming and J lost 3 bases, with 12 bases between them. CDR3 sequence reads: CASSGGSRDTEAFF. The CDR3 DNA sequence: TGTGCCAGCAGTGGTGGGTCGAGGGACACTGAAGCTTTCTTT.

The V call is TRBV4-2, the J call TRBJ2-5, with 7 positions matching TRBD1. The trim removed 2 bases at V and 0 bases at J, leaving 9 bases unmatched. The CDR3 consists of 17 residues. The germline CDR1 and CDR2 sequences are LGHNA and YNFKEQ. CDR3 region: CASSQHLGQLYQETQYF. CDR3 DNA sequence: TGTGCCAGCAGCCAACACCTGGGACAGCTGTACCAAGAGACCCAGTACTTC.

This clone was seen a single time. The chain links TRBV11-3 to TRBJ2-7, with 12 bases identical to TRBD2. The CDR3 is made up of 18 amino acids. Trimming cost V 4 bases and J 4 bases; bases outside gene matches: 14. Germline loops: CDR1 SGHNT, CDR2 YENEEA. CDR3 coding DNA: TGTGCCAGCAGCTCCGCCGCTAGCGGGAGGGTTATTGTGTACGAGCAGTACTTC. Its protein product is CASSSAASGRVIVYEQYF.

The CDR3 DNA sequence: TGTGCCAGCAGCCCTCCCTCTAGCGAACACTACGAGCAGTACTTC. Translated, it gives CASSPPSSEHYEQYF. This chain links TRBV3-1 (or the pseudogene TRBV3-2) with TRBJ2-7; perhaps TRBD2 as D (6 bases). CDR1 LGHDT and CDR2 YNNKEL come from the germline V gene (reference sequence). This CDR3 has 15 amino acids. Trimming stripped 4 bases from V and 3 bases from J, with 16 bases between.

This clone was recorded once. J is TRBJ1-1 and V is TRBV13; D is undetermined. Trimming took off 5 bases at V and 10 bases at J, with 14 bases between the two ends. CDR3 size: 12 residues. Germline V gene lookup returns CDR1 PRHDT and CDR2 FYEKMQ (reference sequence). The CDR3 loop reads CASSSGIMGAFF. CDR3 DNA: TGTGCCAGCAGCAGCGGCATAATGGGAGCTTTCTTT.

The gene calls are TRBV13 and TRBJ1-2, with D perhaps matching TRBD1 (6 bases). V lost 5 bases to trimming and J lost 4 bases, with 23 bases between them. In germline, CDR1 is PRHDT, CDR2 FYEKMQ (reference sequence). CDR3 length equals 17 residues. CDR3 bases: TGTGCCAGCAGCCACCTAGACAGGCCCCAGGAGAGCTATGGCTACACCTTC. The encoded protein is CASSHLDRPQESYGYTF.

J is TRBJ2-1 and V is TRBV18, with D possibly matching TRBD2 (5 bases). This CDR3 region has 15 residues. Germline lookup yields CDR1 KGHSH and CDR2 LQKENI. Trimming stripped 2 bases from V and 10 bases from J, with 18 bases between. CDR3 region: CASSPGDYPSREQFF. The CDR3, as DNA: TGTGCCAGCTCACCAGGTGACTACCCAAGCCGAGAGCAGTTCTTC.

The chain joins TRBV29-1 to TRBJ1-4, with D possibly TRBD1 on 5 matching bases. The CDR3 spans 14 residues. V was shortened by 1 base and J by 5 bases, with 11 bases between the two germline ends. The germline CDR1 and CDR2 sequences are SQVTM and ANQGSEA. The DNA of the CDR3 is TGCAGCGTTGAAGGGACACCCTCAAATGAAAAACTGTTTTTT. It yields the protein CSVEGTPSNEKLFF.

V is TRBV15 and J is TRBJ2-3, with a tentative D call TRBD1 (5 bases). The CDR3 is 13 amino acids. The V gene's germline CDR1 is LNHNV and CDR2 YYDKDF (reference sequence). V lost 0 bases to trimming and J lost 6 bases, with 7 bases between them. The CDR3 region is CATSRDPGDTQYF. Written as DNA, the CDR3 is TGTGCCACCAGCAGAGATCCAGGGGATACGCAGTATTTT. The full variable domain, with the rest looked up from reference TRBV15 and TRBJ2-3, is DAMVIQNPRYQVTQFGKPVTLSCSQTLNHNVMYWYQQKSSQAPKLLFHYYDKDFNNEADTPDNFQSRRPNTSFCFLDIRSPGLGDTAMYLCATSRDPGDTQYFGPGTRLTVL.

V is TRBV13 and J is TRBJ2-1; 7 bases are shared with TRBD2. The V segment lost 2 bases and the J segment 3 bases; nucleotides outside the gene matches: 7. The CDR3 consists of 16 residues. CDR1 is PRHDT, CDR2 FYEKMQ, per germline (reference sequence). Here the CDR3 reads CASSLLGGTNYNEQFF. CDR3 DNA: TGTGCCAGCAGCTTATTGGGGGGGACCAACTACAATGAGCAGTTCTTC.

This chain links TRBV15 with TRBJ1-5; 9 bases match TRBD1. Trimming cost V 0 bases and J 7 bases; bases outside gene matches: 10. From germline, CDR1 is LNHNV and CDR2 YYDKDF (reference sequence). The CDR3 consists of 17 residues. The CDR3 region is CATSREPPGQGNQPQHF. CDR3 nucleotide sequence: TGTGCCACCAGCAGAGAACCCCCGGGACAGGGTAACCAGCCCCAGCATTTT.

V is TRBV24-1 and J is TRBJ1-1; D may be TRBD1 (6 bases). This CDR3 is 13 amino acids long. The germline CDR1 and CDR2 sequences are KGHDR and SFDVKD. The germline V and J ends were trimmed by 2 bases and 10 bases, with 13 bases remaining between them. This CDR3 is CATSDSQGTVAFF. As DNA, the CDR3 is TGTGCCACCAGTGATTCACAGGGAACCGTAGCTTTCTTT.

This clone was seen a handful of times. The chain has TRBV4-1 and TRBJ1-2, with a possible D match to TRBD1 (5 bases). The V gene's germline CDR1 is MGHRA and CDR2 YSYEKL. V lost 1 base, J lost 8 bases, and 11 bases lay in between. The CDR3 is 13 amino acids. CDR3 bases: TGCGCCAGCAGCCAAGCCCAGGGATGGGGCTACACCTTC. This encodes CASSQAQGWGYTF.

The chain employs TRBV27 and TRBJ1-1; 7 bases are shared with TRBD1. Trimming at V came to 5 bases and at J to 11 bases, leaving 8 bases not matched to a gene. Per the germline V gene, CDR1 is MNHEY and CDR2 is SMNVEV (reference sequence). The CDR3 is 12 residues long. The CDR3: CASSPHDRAAFF. CDR3 nucleotides: TGTGCCAGCAGTCCACACGACAGGGCCGCTTTCTTT.

This clone has a single count. A read error may be the cause here, since a much bigger clone is one base away. The chain recombines TRBV5-6 with TRBJ2-7, with a weak D call TRBD1 (6 bases). Germline CDR1 SGHDT, CDR2 YYEEEE. This CDR3 region has 13 residues. V was pared by 4 bases and J by 1 base, with 9 bases between. CDR3: CASSRQGSYEQYF. CDR3 nucleotides: TGTGCCAGCAGCCGCCAGGGGTCCTACGAGCAGTACTTC.